This passage covers 32 T cell receptor beta chains from one sample sequenced in a study of cytomegalovirus exposure and HLA in healthy donors. PCR used 60 Vbeta primers and 13 Jbeta primers. Assay: immunoSEQ multiplex PCR; the TCRdb copy retains only in-frame clones and omits some. The repertoire includes about 120,000 clones, approximately 74% of them detected once, and approximately 10% sits in the top ten. Material for sequencing was PBMCs. Every receptor here comes from a woman in her 50s in good health and CMV-seropositive.

J is TRBJ2-1 and V is TRBV27; D is undetermined. The CDR3 runs 13 residues. CDR1 and CDR2 from the germline V gene are MNHEY and SMNVEV (reference sequence). V dropped 5 bases and J dropped 6 bases, with 11 bases sitting between them. The CDR3 region is CASSLWAVNEQFF. In DNA, the CDR3 is TGTGCCAGCAGTCTTTGGGCTGTCAATGAGCAGTTCTTC.

The V and J genes are TRBV7-6 and TRBJ2-1; 14 nucleotides align to TRBD2. CDR3 length: 17 residues. The ends lost 4 bases at V and 6 bases at J; junction bases unmatched: 8. CDR1 is SGHVS, CDR2 FNYEAQ, per germline. The CDR3 coding sequence is TGTGCCAGCAGCTCCTCCGGGACTAGCGGGAGTGTCAATGAGCAGTTCTTC. Amino acids: CASSSSGTSGSVNEQFF.

This clone was picked up a small number of times. CDR3 coding DNA: TGCAGCGTTAGAGTTAGCTCGGCTGAGCAGTTCTTC. This codes for CSVRVSSAEQFF. This rearrangement joins TRBV29-1 to TRBJ2-1; no firm D call. The CDR3 totals 12 residues. V lost 5 bases, J lost 9 bases, and 14 bases lay in between. CDR1 and CDR2 (germline): SQVTM, ANQGSEA.

V and J are TRBV7-9 and TRBJ1-1; possible D gene TRBD1, 6 bases. Trimming removed 4 bases from V and 11 bases from J, with 17 bases in between. The germline V gene has CDR1 SEHNR and CDR2 FQNEAQ (reference sequence). This CDR3 contains 13 residues. CDR3 in DNA: TGTGCCAGCAGCTCGTACGGACAGCGGCGCGCTTTCTTT. Translating gives CASSSYGQRRAFF.

This chain uses TRBV14 with TRBJ1-2; D may be TRBD1 (5 bases). The V and J ends lost 4 bases and 2 bases respectively, with 14 bases between them. This CDR3 region has 15 residues. Germline CDR1 is SGHDN and CDR2 is FVKESK. The CDR3 nucleotides read TGTGCCAGCAGCCGGGGCGGGGCTGCCAACTATGGCTACACCTTC. Translating gives CASSRGGAANYGYTF.

The V gene is TRBV7-8, the J gene TRBJ1-2, with 9 bases aligning to TRBD1. The length of the CDR3 is 13 residues. Germline V gene lookup returns CDR1 SGHVS and CDR2 FQNEAQ. The trim removed 5 bases at V and 7 bases at J, leaving 5 bases unmatched. The CDR3 DNA follows: TGTGCCAGCAGCAAGGGACAGGGAGGTGGCTACACCTTC. As protein: CASSKGQGGGYTF.

This clone has a single count. This sequence joins TRBV6-6 and TRBJ2-1, with TRBD2 matching 12 bases. CDR1 and CDR2 from the germline V gene are MNHNY and SVGAGI (reference sequence). The CDR3 extends over 16 amino acids. V trimming: 2 bases; J trimming: 8 bases; junction bases outside the gene matches: 7. CDR3 in DNA: TGTGCCAGCAGTTACCTAGCGGGGGGGCTCGGGGATGAGCAGTTCTTC. It yields the protein CASSYLAGGLGDEQFF.

This clone was counted a single time. The CDR3 loop reads CASSLGRGPATNEKLFF. The CDR3 region has the DNA TGCGCCAGCAGCTTGGGCAGGGGGCCGGCGACTAATGAAAAACTGTTTTTT. The gene calls are TRBV5-1 and TRBJ1-4; 8 bases line up with TRBD1. The CDR3 sequence is 17 residues long. V trimming: 0 bases; J trimming: 2 bases; junction bases outside the gene matches: 6. CDR1 SGHRS and CDR2 YFSETQ come from the germline V gene.

CDR3 sequence reads: CASSIEAGGSQPQHF. The DNA of the CDR3 is TGTGCCAGTAGTATAGAGGCAGGGGGCAGTCAGCCCCAGCATTTT. The V call is TRBV19, the J call TRBJ1-5; 8 bases fit TRBD1. Germline V gene data show CDR1 as LNHDA and CDR2 as SQIVND (reference sequence). Trimming took 0 bases from V and 6 from J; bases not matched to a gene: 4. This CDR3 spans 15 amino acids.

The V call is TRBV7-2, the J call TRBJ2-1; no firm D call. The germline V and J ends were trimmed by 5 bases and 4 bases, with 15 bases remaining between them. Per germline, CDR1 SGHTA and CDR2 FQGNSA. The length of the CDR3 is 15 residues. The CDR3 is CASSPQSTAYNEQFF. DNA of the CDR3: TGTGCCAGCAGCCCCCAGAGTACAGCTTACAATGAGCAGTTCTTC.

This chain uses TRBV27 with TRBJ1-5; 7 bases map to TRBD1. V was pared by 3 bases and J by 6 bases, with 5 bases of the junction left unmatched. Looked up from germline, CDR1 is MNHEY and CDR2 is SMNVEV (reference sequence). This CDR3 is built from 14 residues. The CDR3 is CASSFDRAGQPQHF. Written as DNA, the CDR3 is TGTGCCAGCAGTTTCGACAGGGCTGGTCAGCCCCAGCATTTT.

The chain couples TRBV7-2 to TRBJ2-7, with 14 bases lining up with TRBD2. This CDR3 region has 17 residues. Trimming at V came to 0 bases and at J to 3 bases, leaving 4 bases not matched to a gene. Germline V CDR1 and CDR2: SGHTA, FQGNSA. The DNA of the CDR3 is TGTGCCAGCAGCTTAGCTACCGGGACTAGCGGGGGCTACGAGCAGTACTTC. Translation gives CASSLATGTSGGYEQYF.

This chain joins TRBV28 and TRBJ2-5, with TRBD2 matching over 10 bases. This CDR3 is 16 amino acids long. Germline V gene lookup returns CDR1 MDHEN and CDR2 SYDVKM. With 8 bases clipped from V and 5 bases from J, the junction kept 14 bases outside the gene matches. The CDR3 here is CASAWGSSGSGETQYF. In nucleotides, the CDR3 is TGTGCCAGCGCTTGGGGCTCTAGCGGGAGTGGGGAGACCCAGTACTTC.

This clone came up once. This chain joins TRBV7-8 and TRBJ1-3; D not resolved. V lost 0 bases and J lost 3, with 6 bases in between. Germline CDR1 is SGHVS and CDR2 is FQNEAQ. The CDR3 contains 14 residues. The DNA of the CDR3 is TGTGCCAGCAGCTTAGCACAGCTTGGAAACACCATATATTTT. Translated, it gives CASSLAQLGNTIYF.

The V call is TRBV5-1, the J call TRBJ1-4; D not resolved. CDR3 length equals 16 residues. Germline assignment: CDR1 SGHRS and CDR2 YFSETQ. Trimming took off 0 bases at V and 0 bases at J, with 9 bases between the two ends. Written as DNA, the CDR3 is TGCGCCAGCAGCTTGGGCGACACCGCAACTAATGAAAAACTGTTTTTT. Protein product: CASSLGDTATNEKLFF.

The J gene is TRBJ2-5, the V gene TRBV9, with TRBD2 identical over 14 bases. The trim removed 4 bases at V and 4 bases at J, leaving 9 bases unmatched. The CDR3 covers 17 residues. CDR1 is SGDLS and CDR2 is YYNGEE in the germline V gene. CDR3 region: CASSSNPGLAGVETQYF. The CDR3 DNA is TGTGCCAGCAGCTCTAACCCGGGACTAGCGGGGGTAGAGACCCAGTACTTC.

The sample holds a few counts of this clone. The DNA of the CDR3 is TGTGCCAGCTCACTACAGGGGGGGAATCAGCCCCAGCATTTT. Its protein product is CASSLQGGNQPQHF. The chain couples TRBV18 to TRBJ1-5; 8 bases are shared with TRBD1. This CDR3 contains 14 residues. The V gene's germline CDR1 is KGHSH and CDR2 LQKENI. The junction had 3 bases not matched to a gene; V was cut back by 4 bases and J by 4 bases.

This chain joins TRBV19 and TRBJ2-1; maybe TRBD1 (5 bases). Germline V lookup: CDR1 LNHDA, CDR2 SQIVND (reference sequence). This CDR3 has 15 amino acids. Trimming took 5 bases from V and 1 from J, leaving 12 bases between them. The CDR3 region has the DNA TGTGCCAGTAGTCTGGGGCTGTGGTCCTACAATGAGCAGTTCTTC. This sequence encodes CASSLGLWSYNEQFF.

The chain couples TRBV9 to TRBJ1-4, with D possibly TRBD1 on 6 matching bases. CDR1 is SGDLS and CDR2 is YYNGEE in the germline V gene. This CDR3 region has 15 residues. Trimming took 0 bases from V and 7 from J, leaving 13 bases between them. The CDR3 loop reads CASSVDPGQSEKLFF. DNA of the CDR3: TGTGCCAGCAGCGTAGACCCGGGACAATCTGAAAAACTGTTTTTT. Full variable domain (remainder filled in from reference TRBV9 and TRBJ1-4): DSGVTQTPKHLITATGQRVTLRCSPRSGDLSVYWYQQSLDQGLQFLIQYYNGEERAKGNILERFSAQQFPDLHSELNLSSLELGDSALYFCASSVDPGQSEKLFFGSGTQLSVL.

V gene TRBV5-1 combines with J gene TRBJ1-1; 10 positions match TRBD1. Germline V gene sequence: CDR1 SGHRS, CDR2 YFSETQ. V shed 4 bases and J 9 bases; nucleotides not matched to a gene: 6. This CDR3 is 13 amino acids long. CDR3 DNA: TGCGCCAGCAGCGATGGGACAGGGGATAAAGCTTTCTTT. Translating gives CASSDGTGDKAFF.

The chain carries TRBV7-9 and TRBJ2-3, with D uncertain. Germline V gene lookup returns CDR1 SEHNR and CDR2 FQNEAQ (reference sequence). The V gene lost 2 bases and the J gene lost 2 bases, with 8 bases spanning the gap. There are 14 residues in the CDR3. This CDR3 reads CASSLSSPTDTQYF. The CDR3 coding sequence is TGTGCCAGCAGCTTATCCTCCCCCACAGATACGCAGTATTTT.

V gene TRBV5-4 combines with J gene TRBJ1-3; D unclear. The CDR3 loop spans 14 amino acids. Germline CDR1 SGHNT, CDR2 YYREEE (reference sequence). The V gene lost 2 bases and the J gene lost 0 bases, with 6 bases spanning the gap. CDR3 nucleotides: TGTGCCAGCAGCTTCTCGGGCTCTGGAAACACCATATATTTT. Translation: CASSFSGSGNTIYF.

This chain connects TRBV29-1 to TRBJ1-4, with D uncertain. The CDR3 runs to 13 residues. Germline CDR1 and CDR2: SQVTM and ANQGSEA. V was pared by 4 bases and J by 5 bases, with 11 bases between. The CDR3 coding sequence is TGCAGCGTTGCGCTCGGGGTAAATGAAAAACTGTTTTTT. It translates to CSVALGVNEKLFF.

The gene calls are TRBV6-6 and TRBJ2-5; 11 nucleotides align to TRBD2. V trimming: 6 bases; J trimming: 2 bases; junction bases outside the gene matches: 2. Germline V CDR1 and CDR2: MNHNY, SVGAGI (reference sequence). This CDR3 comprises 14 residues. The CDR3 DNA reads as TGTGCCAGCAGCATAGCGGGGGGGCAAGAGACCCAGTACTTC. Residues: CASSIAGGQETQYF.

This rearrangement joins TRBV19 to TRBJ1-1; 9 bases map to TRBD1. From germline, CDR1 is LNHDA and CDR2 SQIVND (reference sequence). Trimming cost V 7 bases and J 10 bases; bases outside gene matches: 10. The CDR3 is 13 residues long. The CDR3 reads CASTSGQGWVAFF. CDR3 coding DNA: TGTGCCAGTACCTCTGGACAGGGGTGGGTAGCTTTCTTT. The variable domain in full, completed from reference TRBV19 and TRBJ1-1, reads DGGITQSPKYLFRKEGQNVTLSCEQNLNHDAMYWYRQDPGQGLRLIYYSQIVNDFQKGDIAEGYSVSREKKESFPLTVTSAQKNPTAFYLCASTSGQGWVAFFGQGTRLTVV.

The chain carries TRBV19 and TRBJ2-3; D call uncertain. The CDR3 runs 11 residues. Germline assignment: CDR1 LNHDA and CDR2 SQIVND (reference sequence). V lost 1 base, J lost 6 bases, and 2 bases lay in between. CDR3 coding DNA: TGTGCCAGTAGTATAGCGGATACGCAGTATTTT. Its translation is CASSIADTQYF.

The chain employs TRBV4-3 and TRBJ2-7; 12 nucleotides agree with TRBD1. Germline V gives CDR1 LGHNA, CDR2 YSLEER. V trimming: 4 bases; J trimming: 7 bases; junction bases outside the gene matches: 8. There are 15 residues in the CDR3. CDR3 coding DNA: TGCGCCAGCAGCCTTGAGGGACAGGGGGCATCGGAGCAGTACTTC. Its protein product is CASSLEGQGASEQYF.

The V call is TRBV2, the J call TRBJ1-4; unclear D gene. V was clipped by 4 bases and J by 5 bases, with 11 bases between them. This CDR3 is 14 amino acids long. The V gene's germline CDR1 is SNHLY and CDR2 FYNNEI. Written as DNA, the CDR3 is TGTGCCAGCAGTGTCTCGTCGGTAAATGAAAAACTGTTTTTT. Residues: CASSVSSVNEKLFF.

The V call is TRBV5-4, the J call TRBJ2-3; TRBD2 matches 9 bases. This CDR3 is built from 16 residues. V lost 4 bases, J lost 2 bases, and 8 bases stayed unmatched. The germline CDR1 and CDR2 sequences are SGHNT and YYREEE (reference sequence). The CDR3: CASSGLAGTYTDTQYF. For the CDR3, the DNA is TGTGCCAGCAGCGGTCTAGCGGGAACATACACAGATACGCAGTATTTT.

This chain's CDR3 is CASSYLVSTDTQYF. In nucleotides, the CDR3 is TGTGCCAGCAGTTATCTCGTGAGCACAGATACGCAGTATTTT. The rearrangement uses TRBV6-6 and TRBJ2-3; D gene uncertain. The germline V gene has CDR1 MNHNY and CDR2 SVGAGI (reference sequence). Trimming took 3 bases from V and 0 from J, leaving 7 bases between them. The CDR3 has 14 amino acids.

The chain has TRBV28 and TRBJ2-7, with TRBD1 matching 10 bases. The CDR3 spans 14 residues. CDR1 and CDR2 (germline): MDHEN, SYDVKM. V trimming: 8 bases; J trimming: 1 base; junction bases outside the gene matches: 5. The CDR3 sequence is CASWTGGKSYEQYF. The CDR3 DNA reads as TGTGCCAGCTGGACAGGGGGGAAGTCCTACGAGCAGTACTTC.

The table lists this clone with a few counts. Mismatch with germline at one junction end may stem from a read error. The chain carries TRBV7-9 and TRBJ1-1; TRBD1 is a possible D gene (6 bases). The CDR3 extends over 12 amino acids. CDR1 SEHNR and CDR2 FQNEAQ come from the germline V gene (reference sequence). The CDR3 loop reads CSSSLAGQYTFF. The CDR3 DNA is TGTTCCAGCAGCTTAGCAGGACAGTATACTTTCTTT.